The T cell receptor beta chain under discussion was sequenced for a study of blood T cell repertoires in COVID-19. Overall study: Acute-phase and convalescent COVID-19 samples originated in the United States, Italy and Spain. T cells, B-cell-depleted T cells, or PBMCs provided the cDNA or gDNA that served as material.

Authors' processing steps: Amplification of reference gene primers provided the estimated nucleated cell counts. Produced via immunoSEQ multiplex PCR; TCRdb's table is partial and in-frame only. The V and J calls and the clone size are those of that table, but D and trimming were determined from the DNA. This table has tens of thousands of clones, 90% appearing once. Sequencing input: peripheral blood. The clonotype was recovered from a human donor in a cohort sampled during active COVID-19.

DNA of the CDR3: TGTGCCAGCTCACCACTCTCGGGACAGGGAACACGCGAGCAGTACTTC. Amino acids: CASSPLSGQGTREQYF. The chain joins TRBV18 to TRBJ2-7, with 9 bases aligning to TRBD1. Germline V CDR1 and CDR2: KGHSH, LQKENI. The CDR3 has 16 amino acids. Trimming cost V 1 base and J 6 bases; bases outside gene matches: 10.